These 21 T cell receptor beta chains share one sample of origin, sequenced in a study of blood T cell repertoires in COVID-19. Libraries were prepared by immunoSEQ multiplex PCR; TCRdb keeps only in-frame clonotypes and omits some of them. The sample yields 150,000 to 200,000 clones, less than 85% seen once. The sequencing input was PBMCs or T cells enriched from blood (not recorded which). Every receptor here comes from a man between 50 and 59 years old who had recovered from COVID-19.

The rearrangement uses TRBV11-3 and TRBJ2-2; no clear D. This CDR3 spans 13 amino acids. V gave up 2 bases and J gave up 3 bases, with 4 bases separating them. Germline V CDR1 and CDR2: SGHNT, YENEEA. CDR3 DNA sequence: TGTGCCAGCAGCTTAACATACACCGGGGAGCTGTTTTTT. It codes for CASSLTYTGELFF.

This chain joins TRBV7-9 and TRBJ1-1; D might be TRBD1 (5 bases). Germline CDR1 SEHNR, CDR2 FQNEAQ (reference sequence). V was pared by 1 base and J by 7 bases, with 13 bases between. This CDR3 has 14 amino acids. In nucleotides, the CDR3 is TGTGCCAGCAGCTTAGAAGGGACTCCTAGTGAAGCTTTCTTT. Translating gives CASSLEGTPSEAFF.

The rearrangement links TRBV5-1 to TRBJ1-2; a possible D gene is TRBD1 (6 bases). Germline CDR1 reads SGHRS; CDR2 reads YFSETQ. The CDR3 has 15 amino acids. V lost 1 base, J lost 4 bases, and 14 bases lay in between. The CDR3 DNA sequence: TGCGCCAGCAGCTTGTACGGGGGGCTCGTCTATGGCTACACCTTC. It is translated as CASSLYGGLVYGYTF. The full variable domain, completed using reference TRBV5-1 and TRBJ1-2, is KAGVTQTPRYLIKTRGQQVTLSCSPISGHRSVSWYQQTPGQGLQFLFEYFSETQRNKGNFPGRFSGRQFSNSRSEMNVSTLELGDSALYLCASSLYGGLVYGYTFGSGTRLTVV.

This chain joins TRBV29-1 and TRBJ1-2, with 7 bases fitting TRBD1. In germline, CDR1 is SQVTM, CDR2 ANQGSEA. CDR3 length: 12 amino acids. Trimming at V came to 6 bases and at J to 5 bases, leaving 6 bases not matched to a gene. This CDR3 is CSVDGTAYGYTF. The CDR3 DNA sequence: TGCAGCGTGGACGGGACAGCTTATGGCTACACCTTC. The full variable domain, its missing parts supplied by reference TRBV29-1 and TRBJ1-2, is SAVISQKPSRDICQRGTSLTIQCQVDSQVTMMFWYRQQPGQSLTLIATANQGSEATYESGFVIDKFPISRPNLTFSTLTVSNMSPEDSSIYLCSVDGTAYGYTFGSGTRLTVV.

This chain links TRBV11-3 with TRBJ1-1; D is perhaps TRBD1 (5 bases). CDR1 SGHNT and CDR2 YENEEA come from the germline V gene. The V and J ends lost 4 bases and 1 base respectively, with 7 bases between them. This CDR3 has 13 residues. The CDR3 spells CASSSQGNTEAFF. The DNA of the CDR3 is TGTGCCAGCAGCTCGCAGGGGAACACTGAAGCTTTCTTT.

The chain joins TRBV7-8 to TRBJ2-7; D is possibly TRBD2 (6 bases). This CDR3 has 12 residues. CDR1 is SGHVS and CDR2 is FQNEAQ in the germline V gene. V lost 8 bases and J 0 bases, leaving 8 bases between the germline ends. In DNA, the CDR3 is TGTGCCAGCGGGGGGAGCTCCTACGAGCAGTACTTC. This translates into CASGGSSYEQYF.

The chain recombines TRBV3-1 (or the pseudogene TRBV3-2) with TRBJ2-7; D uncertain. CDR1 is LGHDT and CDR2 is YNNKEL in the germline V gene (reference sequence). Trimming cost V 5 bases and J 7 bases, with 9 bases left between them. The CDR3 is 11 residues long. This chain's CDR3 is CASSMSSEQYF. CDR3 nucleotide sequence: TGTGCCAGCAGCATGTCTAGTGAGCAGTACTTC.

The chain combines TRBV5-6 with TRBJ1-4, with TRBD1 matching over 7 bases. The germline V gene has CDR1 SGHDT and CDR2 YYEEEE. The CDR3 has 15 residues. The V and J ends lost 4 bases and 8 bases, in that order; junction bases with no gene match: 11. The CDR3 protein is CASSPRTGRKEKLFF. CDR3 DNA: TGTGCCAGCAGCCCACGGACAGGACGAAAGGAAAAACTGTTTTTT. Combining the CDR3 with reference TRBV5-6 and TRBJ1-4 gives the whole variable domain DAGVTQSPTHLIKTRGQQVTLRCSPKSGHDTVSWYQQALGQGPQFIFQYYEEEERQRGNFPDRFSGHQFPNYSSELNVNALLLGDSALYLCASSPRTGRKEKLFFGSGTQLSVL.

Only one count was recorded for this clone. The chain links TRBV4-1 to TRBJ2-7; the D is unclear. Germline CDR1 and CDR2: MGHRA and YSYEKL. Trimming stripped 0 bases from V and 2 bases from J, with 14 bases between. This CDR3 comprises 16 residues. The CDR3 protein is CASSQESAGLPYEQYF. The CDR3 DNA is TGCGCCAGCAGCCAAGAGTCCGCAGGCCTTCCCTACGAGCAGTACTTC.

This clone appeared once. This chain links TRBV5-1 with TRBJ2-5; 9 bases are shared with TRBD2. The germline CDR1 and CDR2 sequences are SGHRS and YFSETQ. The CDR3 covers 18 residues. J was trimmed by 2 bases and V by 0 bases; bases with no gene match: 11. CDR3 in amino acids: CASSLGSSGNSVQETQYF. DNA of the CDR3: TGCGCCAGCAGCTTGGGTTCTAGCGGGAACTCTGTTCAAGAGACCCAGTACTTC.

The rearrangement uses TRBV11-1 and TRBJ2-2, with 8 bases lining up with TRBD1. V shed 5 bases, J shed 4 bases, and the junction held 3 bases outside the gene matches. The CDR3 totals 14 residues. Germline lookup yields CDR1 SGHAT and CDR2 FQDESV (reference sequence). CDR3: CASSAQGATGELFF. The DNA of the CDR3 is TGTGCCAGCAGCGCCCAGGGGGCCACCGGGGAGCTGTTTTTT.

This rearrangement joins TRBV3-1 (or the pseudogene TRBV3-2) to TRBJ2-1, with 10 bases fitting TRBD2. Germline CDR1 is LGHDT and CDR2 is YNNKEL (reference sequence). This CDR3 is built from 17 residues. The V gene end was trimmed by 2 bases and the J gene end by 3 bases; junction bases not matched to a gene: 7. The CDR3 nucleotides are TGTGCCAGCAGCCAATCTAGCGGGGGCGAAGGCTACAATGAGCAGTTCTTC. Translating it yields CASSQSSGGEGYNEQFF.

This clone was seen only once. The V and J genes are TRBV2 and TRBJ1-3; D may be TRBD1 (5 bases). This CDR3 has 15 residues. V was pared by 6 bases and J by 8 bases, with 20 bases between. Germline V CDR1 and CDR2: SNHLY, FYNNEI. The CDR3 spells CASSHRGVMADTIYF. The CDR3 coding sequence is TGTGCCAGCAGCCACCGGGGGGTCATGGCGGACACCATATATTTT.

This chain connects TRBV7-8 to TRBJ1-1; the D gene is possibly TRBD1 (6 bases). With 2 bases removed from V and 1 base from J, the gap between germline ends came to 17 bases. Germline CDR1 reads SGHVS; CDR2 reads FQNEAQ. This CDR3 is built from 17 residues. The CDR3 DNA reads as TGTGCCAGCAGCTTATATGGGAGTGGACAGTCGAACACTGAAGCTTTCTTT. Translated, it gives CASSLYGSGQSNTEAFF.

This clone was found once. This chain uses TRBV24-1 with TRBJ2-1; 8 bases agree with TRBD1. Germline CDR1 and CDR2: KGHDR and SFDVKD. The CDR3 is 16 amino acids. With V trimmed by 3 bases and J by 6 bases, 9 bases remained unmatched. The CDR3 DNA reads TGTGCCACCAGTGATCCCGGGACAGGACACAGCAATGAGCAGTTCTTC. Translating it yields CATSDPGTGHSNEQFF.

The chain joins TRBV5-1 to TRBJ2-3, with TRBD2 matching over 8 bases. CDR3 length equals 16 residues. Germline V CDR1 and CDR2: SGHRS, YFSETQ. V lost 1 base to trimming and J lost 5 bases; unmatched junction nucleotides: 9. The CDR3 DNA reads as TGCGCCAGCAGCTTGTCCCCGCGGGGGGCCCTAGATACGCAGTATTTT. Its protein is CASSLSPRGALDTQYF. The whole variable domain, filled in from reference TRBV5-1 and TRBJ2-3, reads KAGVTQTPRYLIKTRGQQVTLSCSPISGHRSVSWYQQTPGQGLQFLFEYFSETQRNKGNFPGRFSGRQFSNSRSEMNVSTLELGDSALYLCASSLSPRGALDTQYFGPGTRLTVL.

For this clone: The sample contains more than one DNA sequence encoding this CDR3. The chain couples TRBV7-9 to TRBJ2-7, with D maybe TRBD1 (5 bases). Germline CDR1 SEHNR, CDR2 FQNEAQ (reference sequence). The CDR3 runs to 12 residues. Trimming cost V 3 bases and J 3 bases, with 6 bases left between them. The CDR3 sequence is CASSLQGYEQYF. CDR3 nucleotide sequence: TGTGCCAGCAGCTTGCAGGGCTACGAGCAGTACTTC.

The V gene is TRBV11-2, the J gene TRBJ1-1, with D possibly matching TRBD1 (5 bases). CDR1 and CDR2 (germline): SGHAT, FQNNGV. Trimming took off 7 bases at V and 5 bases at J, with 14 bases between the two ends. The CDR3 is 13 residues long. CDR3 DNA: TGTGCCAGCACCCCCCGGGGGAGGACTGAAGCTTTCTTT. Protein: CASTPRGRTEAFF.

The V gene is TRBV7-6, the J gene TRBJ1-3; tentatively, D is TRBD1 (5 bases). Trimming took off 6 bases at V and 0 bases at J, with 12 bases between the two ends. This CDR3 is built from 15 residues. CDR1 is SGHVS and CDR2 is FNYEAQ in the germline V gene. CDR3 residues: CASSSGSLSGNTIYF. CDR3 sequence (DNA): TGTGCCAGCAGTTCAGGGTCTCTCTCTGGAAACACCATATATTTT. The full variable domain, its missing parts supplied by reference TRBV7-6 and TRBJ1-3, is GAGVSQSPRYKVTKRGQDVALRCDPISGHVSLYWYRQALGQGPEFLTYFNYEAQQDKSGLPNDRFSAERPEGSISTLTIQRTEQRDSAMYRCASSSGSLSGNTIYFGEGSWLTVV.

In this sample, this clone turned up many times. The CDR3 nucleotides read TGTGCCAGCAGCGCTTATACAGAGTTCTATGGCTACACCTTC. This translates into CASSAYTEFYGYTF. The rearrangement links TRBV7-2 to TRBJ1-2; D gene ambiguous. From germline, CDR1 is SGHTA and CDR2 FQGNSA. The CDR3 totals 14 residues. The ends were cut back, 5 bases at V and 4 bases at J, with 14 bases in the middle.

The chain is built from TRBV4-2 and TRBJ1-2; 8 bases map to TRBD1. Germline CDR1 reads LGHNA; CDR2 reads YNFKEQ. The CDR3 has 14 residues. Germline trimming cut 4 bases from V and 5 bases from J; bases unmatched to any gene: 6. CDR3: CASSLTGVAYGYTF. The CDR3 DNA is TGTGCCAGCAGCCTGACAGGGGTCGCGTATGGCTACACCTTC.